This T cell receptor beta chain comes out of a study of OX40 agonist ivuxolimab in advanced cancers. TCRdb's copy holds only in-frame clones and misses some; the assay was immunoSEQ multiplex PCR. The sample carries roughly 70,000 clones, roughly four fifths recorded once. V lost 8 bases, J lost 5 bases, and 9 bases stayed unmatched. Germline V gene sequence: CDR1 MNHNY, CDR2 SVGAGI (reference sequence). CDR3 length equals 15 residues. This clone appeared once. The chain has TRBV6-6 and TRBJ1-5; 10 bases agree with TRBD1. Sequencing was performed on CD4+ or CD8+ T cells sorted from blood, taken in a trial of the OX40 agonist ivuxolimab. This receptor was identified in an adult with an advanced solid tumor such as melanoma, head and neck, liver or kidney cancer. The CDR3 protein is CASVSRDRGHQPQHF. In nucleotides, the CDR3 is TGTGCCAGCGTCTCCCGGGACAGGGGCCATCAGCCCCAGCATTTT.